The 13 T cell receptor beta chains in this list originate from one sample, sequenced in a study of T-cell reconstitution after alpha-beta-depleted transplantation in children. Unique molecular identifiers were used to barcode this TCRbeta library. TCRdb re-called the PCR reads with MiXCR, one entry per CDR3 protein. This sample yields a few hundred thousand distinct CDR3 sequences, of which roughly a tenth are seen a single time; approximately 5% belongs to the top ten. The starting material was PBMCs from the stem cell graft donor, obtained from the stem cell graft. The receptors here all came from a human donor who donated a stem cell graft to a child with SCID.

This clonotype has more than one count but fewer than ten. The chain is built from TRBV4-2 and TRBJ1-1, with 7 bases lining up with TRBD1. Germline values: CDR1 LGHNA, CDR2 YNFKEQ. The trim removed 4 bases at V and 1 base at J, leaving 9 bases unmatched. The CDR3 runs to 16 residues. This chain's CDR3 is CASSRGSGTANTEAFF. CDR3 in DNA: TGTGCCAGCAGCCGGGGATCCGGGACAGCGAACACTGAAGCTTTCTTT.

This clonotype was found many times. This rearrangement joins TRBV7-9 to TRBJ1-1; possibly TRBD1 for D (6 bases). The CDR3 is 15 residues long. Trimming removed 2 bases from V and 3 bases from J, with 13 bases in between. CDR1 is SEHNR and CDR2 is FQNEAQ in the germline V gene (reference sequence). The CDR3 DNA is TGTGCCAGCAGCTTAATACAGGGCCGACACACTGAAGCTTTCTTT. It translates to CASSLIQGRHTEAFF. The full variable domain, with the rest looked up from reference TRBV7-9 and TRBJ1-1, is DTGVSQNPRHKITKRGQNVTFRCDPISEHNRLYWYRQTLGQGPEFLTYFQNEAQLEKSRLLSDRFSAERPKGSFSTLEIQRTEQGDSAMYLCASSLIQGRHTEAFFGQGTRLTVV.

This clonotype was seen many times. The chain recombines TRBV5-1 with TRBJ1-4, with unresolved D. Germline V gene data show CDR1 as SGHRS and CDR2 as YFSETQ. The CDR3 covers 18 residues. V shed 0 bases and J shed 0 bases, with 15 bases lying between them. This chain's CDR3 is CASSLGVVRGATNEKLFF. CDR3 sequence (DNA): TGCGCCAGCAGCTTGGGGGTCGTCCGGGGTGCAACTAATGAAAAACTGTTTTTT.

This clonotype was seen ten or more times. This chain connects TRBV5-5 to TRBJ1-4, with D tentatively TRBD1 (6 bases). Looked up from germline, CDR1 is SGHKS and CDR2 is YYEKEE (reference sequence). V lost 4 bases to trimming and J lost 4 bases, with 14 bases between them. There are 15 residues in the CDR3. In nucleotides, the CDR3 is TGTGCCAGCAGCCCTAACGGACAGTATAATGAAAAACTGTTTTTT. Translated, it gives CASSPNGQYNEKLFF.

This clonotype occurred many times. The chain combines TRBV4-1 with TRBJ1-1; D perhaps matches TRBD1 (5 bases). The CDR3 covers 17 residues. V was clipped by 1 base and J by 1 base, with 16 bases between them. The V gene's germline CDR1 is MGHRA and CDR2 YSYEKL. The CDR3 loop is CASSQGLAGGGNTEAFF. The CDR3 DNA is TGCGCCAGCAGCCAAGGTTTAGCCGGTGGGGGGAACACTGAAGCTTTCTTT.

The sample holds many counts of this clonotype. This chain joins TRBV4-2 and TRBJ1-1; 12 bases are a match to TRBD1. This CDR3 is built from 21 residues. The germline gives CDR1 LGHNA, CDR2 YNFKEQ. Germline trimming cut 3 bases from V and 1 base from J; bases unmatched to any gene: 18. The CDR3 bases are TGTGCCAGCAGCCAGGCGGGACAGGGGGCTGGTGATAAGGGCTGGAACACTGAAGCTTTCTTT. Amino acids: CASSQAGQGAGDKGWNTEAFF.

This clonotype was found many times. The chain has TRBV5-1 and TRBJ2-3; no clear D. Trimming removed 3 bases from V and 2 bases from J, with 10 bases in between. CDR1 is SGHRS, CDR2 YFSETQ, per germline. The CDR3 has 14 amino acids. The CDR3 is CASSSYSSTDTQYF. The DNA of the CDR3 is TGCGCCAGCAGCTCCTACAGCTCCACAGATACGCAGTATTTT.

There are a few counts of this clonotype. This chain connects TRBV5-1 to TRBJ2-7, with 7 bases that match TRBD2. Trimming took 6 bases from V and 3 from J; bases not matched to a gene: 15. Germline CDR1 is SGHRS and CDR2 is YFSETQ. This CDR3 is built from 16 residues. This CDR3 is CASNPRRAGRDYEQYF. The CDR3 region has the DNA TGCGCCAGCAACCCTCGGCGAGCGGGGAGAGACTACGAGCAGTACTTC.

This clonotype was detected only a few times. This sequence joins TRBV30 and TRBJ1-1; 12 bases match TRBD1. Germline CDR1 is GTSNPN and CDR2 is SVGIG (reference sequence). This CDR3 is 13 amino acids long. V trimming: 5 bases; J trimming: 4 bases; junction bases outside the gene matches: 2. In DNA, the CDR3 is TGTGCCTGGGCGGGACAGGGGGCCACTGAAGCTTTCTTT. This encodes CAWAGQGATEAFF.

There are many counts of this clonotype. The chain combines TRBV7-2 with TRBJ2-7; 8 bases agree with TRBD2. Germline V gene sequence: CDR1 SGHTA, CDR2 FQGNSA. J gave up 2 bases and V 1 base, and 4 bases lay outside the gene matches. The CDR3 is 15 amino acids. CDR3 bases: TGTGCCAGCAGCTTAGGGAGCGGGGGAACCTACGAGCAGTACTTC. Protein sequence: CASSLGSGGTYEQYF.

This clonotype was observed at least ten times. The chain couples TRBV5-1 to TRBJ2-3; TRBD1 agrees at 10 bases. In germline, CDR1 is SGHRS, CDR2 YFSETQ. The CDR3 is 15 amino acids. The junction had 4 bases not matched to a gene; V was cut back by 4 bases and J by 2 bases. The DNA for the CDR3 is TGCGCCAGCAGCAGGACAGGGGGTTTCACAGATACGCAGTATTTT. It specifies CASSRTGGFTDTQYF. Filled out from reference TRBV5-1 and TRBJ2-3, the complete variable domain reads KAGVTQTPRYLIKTRGQQVTLSCSPISGHRSVSWYQQTPGQGLQFLFEYFSETQRNKGNFPGRFSGRQFSNSRSEMNVSTLELGDSALYLCASSRTGGFTDTQYFGPGTRLTVL.

This clonotype was detected a few times. The chain combines TRBV6-1 with TRBJ2-1; 9 nucleotides agree with TRBD2. V trimming: 1 base; J trimming: 5 bases; junction bases outside the gene matches: 21. Per the germline V gene, CDR1 is MNHNS and CDR2 is SASEGT. The CDR3 sequence is 21 residues long. Here the CDR3 reads CASSEGIGGLASPPPNNEQFF. CDR3 sequence (DNA): TGTGCCAGCAGTGAAGGGATCGGGGGACTAGCTTCCCCCCCCCCAAACAATGAGCAGTTCTTC.

This clonotype has at least ten counts. CDR3 in amino acids: CSVDRNYGYTF. Written as DNA, the CDR3 is TGCAGCGTTGACAGGAACTATGGCTACACCTTC. This chain connects TRBV29-1 to TRBJ1-2, with D unclear. The CDR3 is 11 amino acids. The V gene's germline CDR1 is SQVTM and CDR2 ANQGSEA. V lost 3 bases, J lost 2 bases, and 4 bases lay in between. Based on the CDR3 plus reference TRBV29-1 and TRBJ1-2, the full variable domain is SAVISQKPSRDICQRGTSLTIQCQVDSQVTMMFWYRQQPGQSLTLIATANQGSEATYESGFVIDKFPISRPNLTFSTLTVSNMSPEDSSIYLCSVDRNYGYTFGSGTRLTVV.